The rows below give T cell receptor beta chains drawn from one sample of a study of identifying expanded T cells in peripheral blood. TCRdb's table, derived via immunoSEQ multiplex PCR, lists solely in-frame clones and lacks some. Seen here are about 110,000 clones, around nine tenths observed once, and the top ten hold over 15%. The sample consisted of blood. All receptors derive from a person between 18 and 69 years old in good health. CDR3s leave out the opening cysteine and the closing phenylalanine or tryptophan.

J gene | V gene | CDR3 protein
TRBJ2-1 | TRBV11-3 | ASSPRFGADNEQF
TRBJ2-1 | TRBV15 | ATSSDRTSYNEQF
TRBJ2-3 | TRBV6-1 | ASSKGLAGGTDTQY
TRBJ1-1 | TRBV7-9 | ASSSPGGREAF
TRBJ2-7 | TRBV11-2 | ASSLLLYEQY
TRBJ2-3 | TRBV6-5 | ASRLSTDTQY
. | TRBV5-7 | ASSLESRDTTYEQY
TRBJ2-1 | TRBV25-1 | ASSVAGGYNEQF
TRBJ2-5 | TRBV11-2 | ASRLIAGAHWRETQY
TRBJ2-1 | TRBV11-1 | ASTLGLEPYNEQF
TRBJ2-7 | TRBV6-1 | ASSRDPSSYEQY
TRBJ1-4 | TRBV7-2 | ASSFGQATNEKLF
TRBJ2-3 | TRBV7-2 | ASSRILGTDTQY
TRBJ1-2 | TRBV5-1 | ASSLAWAGEGYT
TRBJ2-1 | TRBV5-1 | ASSLASGNEQF
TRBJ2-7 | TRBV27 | ASSPTGAREQY
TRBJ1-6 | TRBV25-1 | ASSESTGTANSPLH
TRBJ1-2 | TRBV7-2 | ASSLGQGYGYT
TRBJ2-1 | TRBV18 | ASSPPPGGYNEQF
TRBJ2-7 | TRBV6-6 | ASRKAPAVSYEQY
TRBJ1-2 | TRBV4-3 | ASSLDRGPYYGYT
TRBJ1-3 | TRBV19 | ASSPLGPILYSGNTIY
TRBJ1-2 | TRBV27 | ASSSLGGRDKGYT
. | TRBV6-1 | ASSENAYYEQY
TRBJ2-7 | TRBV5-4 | ASSSPGTGSYEQY
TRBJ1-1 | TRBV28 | ASSLPGPPPTEAF
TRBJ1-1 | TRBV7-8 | ASSYKEGITEAF
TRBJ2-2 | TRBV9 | ASSVELWTGGTGELF
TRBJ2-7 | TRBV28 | ASSTLGVIGYEQY
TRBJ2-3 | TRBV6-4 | ASSLQGATDTQY
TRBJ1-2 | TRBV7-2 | ASSLVGRGPDGYT
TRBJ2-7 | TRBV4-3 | ASSLLAGLSYEQY
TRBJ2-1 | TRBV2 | ASRGTSYNEQF
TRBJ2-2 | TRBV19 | ASSIWGWERGGRNTGELF
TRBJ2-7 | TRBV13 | ASSSGTAKSSYEQY
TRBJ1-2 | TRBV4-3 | ASSPTGGYGYT
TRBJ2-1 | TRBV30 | AWSRGGLSEQF
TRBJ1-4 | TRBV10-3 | AISERGLNEKLF
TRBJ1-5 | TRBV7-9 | ASSGGVFQPQH
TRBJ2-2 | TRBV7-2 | ASSPGRGGHGELF
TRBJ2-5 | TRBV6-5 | ASSYSTSGGGTQY
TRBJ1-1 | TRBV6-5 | ASNPQGMNTEAF
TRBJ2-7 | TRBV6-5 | ASQDRGGAGYEQY
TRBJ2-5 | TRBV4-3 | ASSQGRERETQY
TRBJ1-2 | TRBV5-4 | ASSLASLTGNTPYGYT